The sequence of this TCR beta chain was determined in a study of blood T cell repertoires in COVID-19 (dated by TCRdb to about 2020). With regard to the full study: The collaborator samples originated in the United States, Italy and Spain and spanned the acute and convalescent phases of COVID-19. The material from the prospective study consisted of cDNA or gDNA derived from T cells, B-cell-depleted T cells, or PBMCs. HLA class I and class II types, where available, came from metadata supplied by the sample provider rather than from assay-based typing. The repertoires were released in a freely available public database intended as a resource for research on the immune response to SARS-CoV-2. Samples came from the ongoing ImmuneRACE study (first 160 participants) plus 1,254 subjects from 6 global collaborators. Sample metadata almost always included a de-identified subject ID, COVID-19 status, age in years and sex. The dataset comprised deeply sampled blood TCRbeta repertoires from subjects exposed to, actively infected with, or recovered from COVID-19.

TCRbeta CDR3 regions were amplified from genomic DNA using the immunoSEQ Assay, a bias-controlled multiplex PCR. The authors' pipeline ran thus. Nucleated cell counts per sample were estimated from amplification of reference gene primers within the assay. To quantify the absolute abundance of each unique TCRbeta CDR3 rearrangement, sequence reads were collapsed and filtered. For each sample, productive Simpson clonality was calculated as the square root of Simpson's diversity index over productive rearrangements. In its TCRdb copy, this immuneACCESS table keeps in-frame sequences only and misses some clones. Where compared with another copy, unresolved V genes explain less than half of these, and the others have no known cause. That table is the source of V, J and clone size, and D and trimming were worked out from the DNA. The sample includes hundreds of thousands of clones, with about four fifths observed a single time. The ten top clones hold roughly 9.4% of the sample.

Comment on this clone: What antigen it recognizes has not been identified. The sample holds no much larger clone one base away, and base qualities are not on file. The sample carries other DNA sequences with the same CDR3.

From the cysteine up to the phenylalanine, the CDR3 has a length of 12 residues. Only the CDR3 DNA stays, 36 bases, in frame from base 1. CDR1 ENHRY and CDR2 SYGVKD are derived from the germline V gene. V drops 2 bases and J drops 7 bases, leaving 5 bases in between. Overall study results and their limits: How much clinical and demographic metadata was included differed by source and by participant, and the metadata was provided uncurated.

Samples from volunteer blood donors who had recovered from COVID-19 were contributed by a second Seattle source. Each collaborating institution followed its own protocols to collect whole blood in K2EDTA tubes. Collaborator samples were shipped for TCRbeta analysis as frozen whole blood, isolated PBMCs, or DNA extracted from either sample type. This TCR was recovered from a woman aged 45-59 years who had recovered from COVID-19. Sample: peripheral blood. The chain employs TRBV10-3 and TRBJ1-4; there is no confident call for the D gene. The CDR3 region: CAISETAEKLFF. The sequenced DNA is TGTGCCATCAGTGAGACAGCTGAAAAACTGTTTTTT.